Here is one T cell receptor (beta chain) with its context. This record belongs to a study of PD-L1 blockade in urothelial cancer. Study-level background: Most patients, twenty-five of 29, were males with bladder-origin cancer.

TCRdb's table, derived via immunoSEQ multiplex PCR, lists solely in-frame clones and lacks some. The data show 45,000 to 60,000 clones, 85% to 90% seen once. The time point here: peripheral blood 6 weeks after treatment start. Pretreatment sampling and on-treatment sampling together yielded between 1 and 8 samples for each patient. The CDR3 length is 14 residues. Per the germline V gene, CDR1 is SGHTA and CDR2 is FQGNSA. With 1 base clipped from V and 5 bases from J, the junction kept 2 bases outside the gene matches. The sample was PBMCs, taken around atezolizumab (anti-PD-L1) treatment. This rearrangement joins TRBV7-2 to TRBJ2-3; 8 bases align to TRBD1. The sequence was obtained from a man aged 60 to 75 with urothelial cancer. CDR3 nucleotide sequence: TGTGCCAGCAGCTTAGACAGGGGGAGAGATACGCAGTATTTT. Amino acids: CASSLDRGRDTQYF.